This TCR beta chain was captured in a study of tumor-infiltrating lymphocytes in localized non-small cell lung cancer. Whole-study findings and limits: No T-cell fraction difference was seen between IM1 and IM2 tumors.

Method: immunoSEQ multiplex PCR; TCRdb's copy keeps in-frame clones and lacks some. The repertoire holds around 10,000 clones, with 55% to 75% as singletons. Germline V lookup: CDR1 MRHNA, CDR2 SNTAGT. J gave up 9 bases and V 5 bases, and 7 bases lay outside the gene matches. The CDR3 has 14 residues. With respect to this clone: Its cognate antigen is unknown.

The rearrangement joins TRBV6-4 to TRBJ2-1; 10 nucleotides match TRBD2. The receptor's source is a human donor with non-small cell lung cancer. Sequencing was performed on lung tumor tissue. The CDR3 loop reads CASSLTSGVSEQFF. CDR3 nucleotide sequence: TGTGCCAGCAGTTTAACTAGCGGGGTTAGTGAGCAGTTCTTC.